This TCR beta chain comes out of a study of neurological immune-mediated disorders (dated by TCRdb to the late 2010s). A note on the overall study: Using UMI-based sequencing, the study compared peripheral blood TCR-beta repertoires from patients with HTLV-I-associated myelopathy (HAM/TSP), patients with multiple sclerosis, and healthy controls. The roughly 110 TCR-beta libraries included longitudinal samples, technical triplicates and paired sorted CD4+ and CD8+ T-cell subsets alongside PBMC samples. The cohort included roughly 71 subjects: roughly 14 with HAM/TSP, some 34 with multiple sclerosis, and around 20 healthy controls. General findings and caveats noted by the study authors: Expanded clones from different subjects shared no identical CDR3 amino acid sequences, which suggests that TCR-beta repertoires were private in all groups. TCR clonal expansion was highest in HAM/TSP patients and lowest in MS patients, with MS patients falling below even healthy controls.

The V end gives up 7 bases and the J end 4 bases, leaving 12 bases in the junction not matched to a gene. CDR1 and CDR2 are read off the germline V gene as MDHEN and SYDVKM. Its CDR3 holds 15 amino acids, cysteine through phenylalanine. CDR3 DNA is the only sequence kept; it has 45 bases, read in frame from the first base. This clonotype has a count of ten or more. The target of this receptor is not known. Base qualities were left out, and no much larger clone turns up one base away. For unsorted PBMC libraries, 2 million PBMCs were used after storage in RNAlater at -80 degrees C until RNA extraction. Peripheral blood underwent Ficoll-Hypaque density gradient centrifugation to isolate PBMCs, which were then cryopreserved in liquid nitrogen. cDNA was synthesized by template-switch 5'RACE using a primer carrying a 10-nucleotide random unique molecular identifier by which each TCR transcript was tagged. Every sequencing run yielded over 170 million TCR-beta sequences covering 15-18 subjects. The RNeasy kit was used to extract total RNA. The KAPA Real-time Library Amplification kit was used to amplify TCR-beta VDJ regions with primers for the TCR constant region and the 5'RACE anchor. A first PCR added sample indexes and Illumina adaptors, and a second PCR then raised library yield. The roughly 650 bp TCR product was size-selected on a 2% E-gel SizeSelection system after Ampure bead purification. Before pooling, libraries had their quality checked on a Bioanalyzer, their concentration measured with Qubit, and their quantity determined with the Kapa Library Quantification kit. Libraries were sequenced paired-end 2 x 150 bp on an Illumina HiSeq 2500. To increase sequence diversity, roughly 24-30% phiX was spiked into each library pool. The authors' pipeline ran thus. The quality-filtered reads were processed with the UMI-based MiGEC pipeline, whose error correction step removed more than 80% of the raw TCR sequences. VDJ genes were aligned to IMGT germline references, and each clonotype was defined by a unique CDR3 amino acid sequence together with V-J genes. Clonal expansion, Shannon diversity and CDR3 relatedness were evaluated with VDJtools (CalcPairwiseDistances, ClusterSamples), while phylogenetic trees were built in CLCbio workbench. Expanded clones were defined as having at least 8 unique UMIs, based on coefficient-of-variation modelling across technical triplicates. The public reads were quality trimmed at Q25 with fastp and then assembled into clones with MiXCR by TCRdb, keeping productive beta chains. Records with the same CDR3 protein are collapsed into one entry carrying the most frequent genes and DNA. The V and J calls reflect TCRdb's pipeline rather than the authors' work. Across this sample there are approximately 50,000 distinct CDR3 sequences, with 10% seen only once. Less than 6% of the sample comes from the top ten.

The sequence was collected from a man between 70 and 80 years old with HTLV-1-associated myelopathy (HAM/TSP). Sample: PBMCs. The chain joins TRBV28 to TRBJ1-1; TRBD1 aligns with 7 central bases. The bases read TGTGCCAGCATTAATTTGGGTTCAGGGGGCACTGAAGCTTTCTTT. Its amino acids are CASINLGSGGTEAFF.